Shown below are 15 T cell receptor beta chains from a single sample sequenced in a study of early T cells in non-severe SARS-CoV-2 infection. Via MiXCR, TCRdb re-called the 5' RACE reads, giving one row per CDR3 protein. This table holds tens of thousands of distinct CDR3 sequences, under 11% found once. The sequenced sample was whole blood. The origin of the receptors is an adult who was a healthcare worker with PCR-confirmed SARS-CoV-2 infection or an uninfected control (not recorded which).

This clonotype was picked up a small number of times. The rearrangement joins TRBV4-1 to TRBJ2-2; TRBD2 might be the D (6 bases). The CDR3 has 19 amino acids. V was clipped by 0 bases and J by 3 bases, with 20 bases between them. Per germline, CDR1 MGHRA and CDR2 YSYEKL. CDR3: CASSQEWERVDGDTGELFF. The CDR3 DNA reads as TGCGCCAGCAGCCAAGAGTGGGAGCGGGTCGACGGGGACACCGGGGAGCTGTTTTTT.

This clonotype was seen repeatedly, ten times or more. The chain joins TRBV5-1 to TRBJ2-7; 7 nucleotides agree with TRBD1. Trimming took 0 bases from V and 2 from J; bases not matched to a gene: 5. This CDR3 contains 15 residues. CDR1 and CDR2 from the germline V gene are SGHRS and YFSETQ. CDR3 sequence (DNA): TGCGCCAGCAGCTTGGAAGGGGACAGACCCTACGAGCAGTACTTC. This gives the protein CASSLEGDRPYEQYF.

This clonotype was seen at least ten times. The chain uses TRBV29-1 and TRBJ1-1; TRBD1 is a possible D gene (5 bases). Trimming shortened V by 6 bases and J by 0 bases, and 11 bases separated the two germline ends. Germline V gene sequence: CDR1 SQVTM, CDR2 ANQGSEA. CDR3 length: 13 amino acids. CDR3 amino acids: CSVARQLNTEAFF. The CDR3 DNA reads as TGCAGCGTGGCTAGACAGTTGAACACTGAAGCTTTCTTT.

This clonotype came up a few times. The CDR3 sequence is CASSFQGNSYEQYF. The DNA for the CDR3 is TGTGCCAGCAGTTTTCAAGGGAACTCCTACGAGCAGTACTTC. The chain links TRBV12-3 or TRBV12-4 to TRBJ2-7; no clear D gene. V lost 3 bases and J 0 bases, leaving 9 bases between the germline ends. CDR3 length: 14 amino acids.

This clonotype was recorded many times. This sequence joins TRBV19 and TRBJ2-7; 8 nucleotides line up with TRBD2. With 5 bases clipped from V and 6 bases from J, the junction kept 15 bases outside the gene matches. The germline CDR1 and CDR2 sequences are LNHDA and SQIVND (reference sequence). The CDR3 spans 16 residues. This chain's CDR3 is CASSRTPGLDRVEQYF. The CDR3 DNA reads as TGTGCCAGTAGTCGAACCCCGGGACTAGACCGGGTCGAGCAGTACTTC. Looking up the rest from reference TRBV19 and TRBJ2-7 gives the full variable domain: DGGITQSPKYLFRKEGQNVTLSCEQNLNHDAMYWYRQDPGQGLRLIYYSQIVNDFQKGDIAEGYSVSREKKESFPLTVTSAQKNPTAFYLCASSRTPGLDRVEQYFGPGTRLTVT.

This clonotype was detected ten times or more. The J gene is TRBJ2-5, the V gene TRBV12-5; TRBD2 matches 7 bases. V shed 1 base and J 1 base; nucleotides not matched to a gene: 9. The CDR3 loop spans 17 amino acids. CDR1 and CDR2 (germline): LGHNT, FRNRAP. This chain's CDR3 is CASGLASMAGVQETQYF. The DNA for the CDR3 is TGTGCTAGTGGTTTGGCCTCCATGGCGGGGGTCCAAGAGACCCAGTACTTC.

This clonotype was picked up many times. The chain combines TRBV10-3 with TRBJ2-3; TRBD2 aligns across 14 bases. The CDR3 contains 14 residues. The germline CDR1 and CDR2 sequences are ENHRY and SYGVKD. The ends lost 6 bases at V and 7 bases at J; junction bases unmatched: 3. The CDR3 protein is CAIRGTSGSYTQYF. As DNA, the CDR3 is TGTGCCATCAGGGGGACTAGCGGGAGTTATACGCAGTATTTT.

This chain joins TRBV28 and TRBJ2-3, with D tentatively TRBD2 (5 bases). The CDR3 has 14 amino acids. Germline CDR1 and CDR2: MDHEN and SYDVKM. Trimming removed 6 bases from V and 4 bases from J, with 14 bases in between. The CDR3 here is CASSQWTLPDTQYF. In DNA, the CDR3 is TGTGCCAGCAGCCAATGGACTTTGCCAGATACGCAGTATTTT.

This clonotype was found a few times. This sequence joins TRBV5-5 and TRBJ2-5; D call uncertain. The CDR3 has 15 amino acids. CDR1 is SGHKS and CDR2 is YYEKEE in the germline V gene (reference sequence). Trimming shortened V by 1 base and J by 0 bases, and 10 bases separated the two germline ends. This CDR3 reads CASSLKGNNQETQYF. The CDR3, as DNA: TGTGCCAGCAGCTTGAAAGGGAACAACCAAGAGACCCAGTACTTC.

The sample holds many counts of this clonotype. This rearrangement joins TRBV12-3 or TRBV12-4 to TRBJ2-3, with D unclear. The CDR3 has 12 residues. The V end lost 6 bases, the J end lost 6 bases, and 10 bases lay between the germline ends. The CDR3 is CASRLSLDTQYF. The CDR3 bases are TGTGCCAGCAGATTATCCCTGGATACGCAGTATTTT.

The chain carries TRBV29-1 and TRBJ2-7; TRBD2 agrees at 10 bases. The ends lost 5 bases at V and 4 bases at J; junction bases unmatched: 5. The CDR3 totals 13 residues. Germline assignment: CDR1 SQVTM and CDR2 ANQGSEA. The CDR3 sequence: CSVRLAGVYEQYF. The DNA of the CDR3 is TGCAGCGTTCGTCTAGCGGGAGTATACGAGCAGTACTTC.

The table lists this clonotype with many counts. This chain uses TRBV11-2 with TRBJ2-1; possible D gene TRBD2, 7 bases. The CDR3 sequence is 16 residues long. V lost 1 base, J lost 4 bases, and 14 bases lay in between. CDR1 SGHAT and CDR2 FQNNGV come from the germline V gene. CDR3 region: CASSLAPRGGYNEQFF. The CDR3 DNA follows: TGTGCCAGCAGCTTAGCCCCTAGGGGGGGTTACAATGAGCAGTTCTTC.

This clonotype was found many times. The rearrangement links TRBV2 to TRBJ2-2; a possible D gene is TRBD2 (5 bases). Germline CDR1 reads SNHLY; CDR2 reads FYNNEI. Trimming stripped 4 bases from V and 1 base from J, with 10 bases between. CDR3 length: 15 amino acids. The CDR3 nucleotides are TGTGCCAGCAGTGTTGTAGCGAGGAACACCGGGGAGCTGTTTTTT. This sequence encodes CASSVVARNTGELFF.

This clonotype has just a few counts. This rearrangement joins TRBV29-1 to TRBJ2-2; TRBD1 is a possible D gene (5 bases). This CDR3 is 13 amino acids long. Germline values: CDR1 SQVTM, CDR2 ANQGSEA. V shed 6 bases and J shed 0 bases, with 8 bases lying between them. The CDR3 coding sequence is TGCAGCGTATCAGGGTCGAACACCGGGGAGCTGTTTTTT. Protein product: CSVSGSNTGELFF.

This clonotype was seen only a few times. The chain is built from TRBV3-1 and TRBJ2-2; 10 nucleotides match TRBD2. CDR3 length equals 20 residues. Trimming took 0 bases from V and 0 from J; bases not matched to a gene: 10. Germline V lookup: CDR1 LGHDT, CDR2 YNNKEL (reference sequence). CDR3 in DNA: TGTGCCAGCAGCCAAGAAAGGTGGGCACTAGCGGGGTCGAACACCGGGGAGCTGTTTTTT. This encodes CASSQERWALAGSNTGELFF.